These 22 T cell receptor beta chains came from one sample sequenced in a study of shared clonotypes between healthy human individuals. The naive CD8 population came from CD45RO-negative cells selected for CCR7, without terminally differentiated effector memory CD45RA+ cells. Generated by immunoSEQ multiplex PCR, the TCRdb table keeps only in-frame clones and is missing some. The sample shows 2 million to 2.5 million clones, about 95% of them seen only once. The specimen was naive CD8+ T cells sorted from blood. These receptors all stem from a man aged 18 to 30 in good health.

This clone showed up just once. DNA for the CDR3: TGTGCCAGCAGCTCCGGGCCCGGGGGAGTAGAGACCCAGTACTTC. This translates into CASSSGPGGVETQYF. V gene TRBV7-3 combines with J gene TRBJ2-5, with D tentatively TRBD2 (6 bases). V lost 4 bases, J lost 4 bases, and 16 bases lay in between. The CDR3 length is 15 residues. The germline V gene encodes CDR1 SGHTA and CDR2 FQGTGA.

This rearrangement joins TRBV27 to TRBJ2-2, with TRBD1 matching 7 bases. The CDR3 runs 16 residues. The germline gives CDR1 MNHEY, CDR2 SMNVEV (reference sequence). After removal of 4 bases from V and 2 bases from J, the junction contained 7 bases not matched to a gene. The CDR3 DNA reads TGTGCCAGCAGTTGGAAGGGGGCCGATAACACCGGGGAGCTGTTTTTT. Translating it yields CASSWKGADNTGELFF.

Worth noting for this clone: The same CDR3 arises from other DNA sequences in this sample as well. This chain uses TRBV28 with TRBJ2-7; D possibly corresponds to TRBD2 (5 bases). Germline V lookup: CDR1 MDHEN, CDR2 SYDVKM. V dropped 2 bases and J dropped 3 bases, with 8 bases sitting between them. This CDR3 has 13 amino acids. As DNA, the CDR3 is TGTGCCAGCAGTTTAGTGGGGAGCTACGAGCAGTACTTC. Amino acids: CASSLVGSYEQYF.

This clone was found once. The V gene is TRBV6-6, the J gene TRBJ2-3; D unresolved. The length of the CDR3 is 14 residues. CDR1 and CDR2 from the germline V gene are MNHNY and SVGAGI (reference sequence). V lost 0 bases, J lost 2 bases, and 6 bases lay in between. This chain's CDR3 is CASSYSPFTDTQYF. The CDR3 nucleotides read TGTGCCAGCAGTTACTCGCCGTTCACAGATACGCAGTATTTT.

The gene calls are TRBV15 and TRBJ2-1; D perhaps matches TRBD1 (6 bases). Trimming shortened V by 9 bases and J by 6 bases, and 9 bases separated the two germline ends. This CDR3 comprises 11 residues. Germline values: CDR1 LNHNV, CDR2 YYDKDF (reference sequence). The CDR3 protein is CATEDSNEQFF. The CDR3 DNA reads TGTGCCACAGAGGACAGCAATGAGCAGTTCTTC.

The gene calls are TRBV10-3 and TRBJ1-1; possible D gene TRBD1, 6 bases. The CDR3 runs to 15 residues. Germline V gene data show CDR1 as ENHRY and CDR2 as SYGVKD. Trimming cost V 2 bases and J 3 bases, with 13 bases left between them. In nucleotides, the CDR3 is TGTGCCATCAGTGAGGTTGGTTCAGGGGACACTGAAGCTTTCTTT. This sequence encodes CAISEVGSGDTEAFF.

The rearrangement joins TRBV5-4 to TRBJ1-4; 10 bases align to TRBD1. This CDR3 comprises 18 residues. Per the germline V gene, CDR1 is SGHNT and CDR2 is YYREEE (reference sequence). After removal of 4 bases from V and 7 bases from J, the junction contained 16 bases not matched to a gene. Here the CDR3 reads CASSAAGTGEYTGEKLFF. DNA of the CDR3: TGTGCCAGCAGCGCGGCCGGGACAGGGGAATACACGGGTGAAAAACTGTTTTTT. Variable domain in full (rest from reference TRBV5-4 and TRBJ1-4): ETGVTQSPTHLIKTRGQQVTLRCSSQSGHNTVSWYQQALGQGPQFIFQYYREEENGRGNFPPRFSGLQFPNYSSELNVNALELDDSALYLCASSAAGTGEYTGEKLFFGSGTQLSVL.

The CDR3 sequence: CASSLLLDSYEQYF. CDR3 bases: TGTGCCAGCAGTTTACTGTTAGATTCCTACGAGCAGTACTTC. The rearrangement uses TRBV27 and TRBJ2-7; D gene uncertain. V lost 2 bases to trimming and J lost 1 base, with 9 bases between them. This CDR3 has 14 amino acids. Germline-derived CDR1 and CDR2 are MNHEY and SMNVEV (reference sequence).

As for this clone: The sample contains more than one DNA sequence encoding this CDR3. V usage is TRBV10-2 and J usage is TRBJ2-7, with 10 positions matching TRBD1. The CDR3 length is 14 residues. Germline CDR1 is WSHSY and CDR2 is SAAADI. J was trimmed by 2 bases and V by 6 bases; bases with no gene match: 4. The CDR3 DNA follows: TGCGCCAGCAGCGGGACAGGGGTAACCTACGAGCAGTACTTC. It translates to CASSGTGVTYEQYF.

The gene calls are TRBV5-5 and TRBJ1-1; 9 positions match TRBD1. Germline CDR1 and CDR2: SGHKS and YYEKEE (reference sequence). V trimming: 2 bases; J trimming: 3 bases; junction bases outside the gene matches: 5. There are 15 residues in the CDR3. Written as DNA, the CDR3 is TGTGCCAGCAGCTTAACGGGACAGGGATACACTGAAGCTTTCTTT. This sequence encodes CASSLTGQGYTEAFF.

The rearrangement joins TRBV6-5 to TRBJ1-2; no clear D. V was cut by 6 bases and J by 4 bases, with 12 bases left in between. From germline, CDR1 is MNHEY and CDR2 SVGAGI. The CDR3 is made up of 13 amino acids. CDR3 protein: CASRSAPFYGYTF. The CDR3 DNA is TGTGCCAGCAGATCGGCCCCTTTCTATGGCTACACCTTC.

The chain carries TRBV13 and TRBJ2-3; 14 nucleotides agree with TRBD2. The CDR3 is made up of 17 amino acids. J lost 2 bases, V lost 5 bases, and 6 bases had no gene match. The germline V gene encodes CDR1 PRHDT and CDR2 FYEKMQ (reference sequence). CDR3 residues: CASSDRLAGGFTDTQYF. The CDR3 DNA sequence: TGTGCCAGCAGCGACCGACTAGCGGGAGGGTTCACAGATACGCAGTATTTT.

With respect to this clone: This CDR3 is also generated by other DNA sequences in the sample. The V gene is TRBV7-9, the J gene TRBJ2-2; TRBD2 agrees at 11 bases. After removal of 5 bases from V and 5 bases from J, the junction contained 4 bases not matched to a gene. The germline gives CDR1 SEHNR, CDR2 FQNEAQ (reference sequence). The CDR3 covers 15 residues. CDR3 residues: CASSPLAGGTGELFF. The CDR3, as DNA: TGTGCCAGCAGCCCGCTAGCGGGAGGAACCGGGGAGCTGTTTTTT.

The V gene is TRBV4-1, the J gene TRBJ1-1; possible D gene TRBD1, 5 bases. The germline V and J ends were trimmed by 4 bases and 2 bases, with 11 bases remaining between them. The CDR3 has 14 amino acids. Germline CDR1 is MGHRA and CDR2 is YSYEKL. The CDR3 loop is CASSLGGGNTEAFF. DNA for the CDR3: TGCGCCAGCAGCCTCGGGGGAGGAAACACTGAAGCTTTCTTT.

The chain has TRBV5-4 and TRBJ2-7; TRBD2 agrees at 9 bases. In germline, CDR1 is SGHNT, CDR2 YYREEE (reference sequence). The CDR3 totals 14 residues. Trimming cost V 4 bases and J 3 bases; bases outside gene matches: 5. The CDR3 reads CASSPTSGDYEQYF. Written as DNA, the CDR3 is TGTGCCAGCAGCCCGACTAGCGGAGACTACGAGCAGTACTTC.

The gene calls are TRBV7-9 and TRBJ1-1; weak D call: TRBD1 (5 bases). This CDR3 has 13 amino acids. Per the germline V gene, CDR1 is SEHNR and CDR2 is FQNEAQ (reference sequence). V dropped 5 bases and J dropped 4 bases, with 11 bases sitting between them. Here the CDR3 DNA reads TGTGCCAGCAGCCCCCCAGGGACCACTGAAGCTTTCTTT. It is translated as CASSPPGTTEAFF. Full variable domain (rest looked up from reference TRBV7-9 and TRBJ1-1): DTGVSQNPRHKITKRGQNVTFRCDPISEHNRLYWYRQTLGQGPEFLTYFQNEAQLEKSRLLSDRFSAERPKGSFSTLEIQRTEQGDSAMYLCASSPPGTTEAFFGQGTRLTVV.

The rearrangement links TRBV4-2 to TRBJ1-4, with D uncertain. Germline CDR1 LGHNA, CDR2 YNFKEQ. The length of the CDR3 is 16 residues. The ends were cut back, 0 bases at V and 8 bases at J, with 16 bases in the middle. The DNA of the CDR3 is TGTGCCAGCAGCCAAGAGGAGTGGGTCAGAGGGGAAAAACTGTTTTTT. Protein: CASSQEEWVRGEKLFF.

J is TRBJ2-7 and V is TRBV28; no definite D call. Germline V gene sequence: CDR1 MDHEN, CDR2 SYDVKM. Trimming pared 5 bases from V and 5 bases from J, leaving 13 bases between. The CDR3 contains 13 residues. The CDR3 spells CASSTRVWDEQYF. The CDR3 bases are TGTGCCAGCAGTACCCGGGTCTGGGACGAGCAGTACTTC.

The CDR3 DNA follows: TGTGCCAGCAGCTCCAAGAGAAACAGGGAATGCAATCAGCCCCAGCATTTT. This encodes CASSSKRNRECNQPQHF. V and J are TRBV21-1 and TRBJ1-5; the table's D gene call, TRBD1, was not cross checked with the DNA. TRBV21-1 is labeled a pseudogene. This CDR3 region has 17 residues.

Worth noting for this clone: The sample holds other DNA sequences that translate to the same CDR3. The chain employs TRBV6-5 and TRBJ2-3, with 10 bases that match TRBD2. Losses at the gene ends were 6 bases for V and 1 base for J; bases not matched to a gene: 4. The CDR3 has 15 residues. Germline V CDR1 and CDR2: MNHEY, SVGAGI. The CDR3, as DNA: TGTGCCAGCAGCTTAGGGACTAGCGGCACAGATACGCAGTATTTT. It is translated as CASSLGTSGTDTQYF.

The rearrangement links TRBV27 to TRBJ2-7; 7 bases line up with TRBD2. This CDR3 region has 13 residues. Germline V gives CDR1 MNHEY, CDR2 SMNVEV (reference sequence). After removal of 5 bases from V and 2 bases from J, the junction contained 3 bases not matched to a gene. CDR3 DNA: TGTGCCAGCAGTCGGACTAGTCCCTACGAGCAGTACTTC. Amino acid sequence: CASSRTSPYEQYF.

This rearrangement joins TRBV5-4 to TRBJ1-2; 8 bases agree with TRBD1. This CDR3 region has 13 residues. The germline V gene has CDR1 SGHNT and CDR2 YYREEE (reference sequence). Losses at the gene ends were 3 bases for V and 4 bases for J; bases not matched to a gene: 2. The CDR3 DNA reads TGTGCCAGCAGCTCAGGGGGCTCCTATGGCTACACCTTC. This sequence encodes CASSSGGSYGYTF.